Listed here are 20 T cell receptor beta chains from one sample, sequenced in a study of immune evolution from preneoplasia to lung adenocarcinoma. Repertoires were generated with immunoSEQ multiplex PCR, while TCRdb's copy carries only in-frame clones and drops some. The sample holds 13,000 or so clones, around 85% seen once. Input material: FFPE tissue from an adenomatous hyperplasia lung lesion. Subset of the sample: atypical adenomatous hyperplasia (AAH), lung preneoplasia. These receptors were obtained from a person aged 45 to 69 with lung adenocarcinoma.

CDR3 bases: TGTGCCAGCTCACAGGATAACACCGGGGAGCTGTTTTTT. Translated: CASSQDNTGELFF. The rearrangement joins TRBV18 to TRBJ2-2; D ambiguous. The germline CDR1 and CDR2 sequences are KGHSH and LQKENI. The CDR3 sequence is 13 residues long. Trimming took off 4 bases at V and 2 bases at J, with 5 bases between the two ends.

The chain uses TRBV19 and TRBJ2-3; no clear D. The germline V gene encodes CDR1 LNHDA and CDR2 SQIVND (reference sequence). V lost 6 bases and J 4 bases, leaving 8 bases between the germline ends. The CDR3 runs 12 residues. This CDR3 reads CASRAESDTQYF. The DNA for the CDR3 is TGTGCCAGTAGGGCTGAGTCAGATACGCAGTATTTT.

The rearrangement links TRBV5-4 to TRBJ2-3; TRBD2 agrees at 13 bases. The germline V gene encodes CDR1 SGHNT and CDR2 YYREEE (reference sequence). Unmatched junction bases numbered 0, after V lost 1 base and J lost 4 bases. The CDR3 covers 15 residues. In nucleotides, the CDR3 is TGTGCCAGCAGCTTGACTAGCGGGAGGGCAGATACGCAGTATTTT. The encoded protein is CASSLTSGRADTQYF.

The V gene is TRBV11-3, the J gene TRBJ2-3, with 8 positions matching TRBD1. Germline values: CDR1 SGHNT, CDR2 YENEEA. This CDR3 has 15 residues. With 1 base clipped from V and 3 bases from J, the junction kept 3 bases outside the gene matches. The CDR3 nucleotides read TGTGCCAGCAGCTTAGGTGGACAGGGAACAGATACGCAGTATTTT. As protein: CASSLGGQGTDTQYF. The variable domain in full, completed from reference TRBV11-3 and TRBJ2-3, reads EAGVVQSPRYKIIEKKQPVAFWCNPISGHNTLYWYLQNLGQGPELLIRYENEEAVDDSQLPKDRFSAERLKGVDSTLKIQPAELGDSAVYLCASSLGGQGTDTQYFGPGTRLTVL.

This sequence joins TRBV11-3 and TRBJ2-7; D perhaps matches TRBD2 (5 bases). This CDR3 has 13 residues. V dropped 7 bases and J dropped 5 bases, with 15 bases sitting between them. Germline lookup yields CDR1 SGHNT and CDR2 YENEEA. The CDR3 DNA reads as TGTGCCAGCACCTATAGAGGGCATAACGAGCAGTACTTC. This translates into CASTYRGHNEQYF.

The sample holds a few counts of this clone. DNA of the CDR3: TGTGCCCGTGGGGGCGAGGATGGCTACACCTTC. This translates into CARGGEDGYTF. The rearrangement joins TRBV30 to TRBJ1-2; D may be TRBD1 (6 bases). V lost 8 bases and J 6 bases, leaving 13 bases between the germline ends. Germline V gene sequence: CDR1 GTSNPN, CDR2 SVGIG (reference sequence). CDR3 size: 11 residues.

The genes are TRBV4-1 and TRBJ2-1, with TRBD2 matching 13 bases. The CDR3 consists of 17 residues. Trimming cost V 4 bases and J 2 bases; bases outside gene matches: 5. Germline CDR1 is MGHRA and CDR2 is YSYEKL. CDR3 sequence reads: CASSLLTSGRAYNEQFF. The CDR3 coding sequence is TGCGCCAGCAGCCTCCTAACTAGCGGGAGGGCCTACAATGAGCAGTTCTTC.

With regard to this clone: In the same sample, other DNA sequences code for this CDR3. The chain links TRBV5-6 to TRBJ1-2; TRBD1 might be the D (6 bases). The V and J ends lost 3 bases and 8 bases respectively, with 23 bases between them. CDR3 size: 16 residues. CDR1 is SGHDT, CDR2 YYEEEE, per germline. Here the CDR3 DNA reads TGTGCCAGCAGCTCCGTGGGGGGGGCCCAGGGCTGGGGCTACACCTTC. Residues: CASSSVGGAQGWGYTF.

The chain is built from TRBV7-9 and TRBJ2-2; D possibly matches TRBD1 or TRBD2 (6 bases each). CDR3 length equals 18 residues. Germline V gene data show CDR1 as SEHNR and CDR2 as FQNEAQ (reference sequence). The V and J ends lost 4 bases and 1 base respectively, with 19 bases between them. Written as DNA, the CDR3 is TGTGCCAGCAGCTCGCTGGGAGGCCTGACAGGGAACACCGGGGAGCTGTTTTTT. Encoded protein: CASSSLGGLTGNTGELFF.

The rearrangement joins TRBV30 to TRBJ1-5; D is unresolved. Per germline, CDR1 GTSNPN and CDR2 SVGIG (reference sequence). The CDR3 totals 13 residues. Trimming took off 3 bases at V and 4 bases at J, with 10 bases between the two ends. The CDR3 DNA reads TGTGCCTGGAGCCCCTCCCTGAATCAGCCCCAGCATTTT. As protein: CAWSPSLNQPQHF. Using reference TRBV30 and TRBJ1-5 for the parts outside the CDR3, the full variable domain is SQTIHQWPATLVQPVGSPLSLECTVEGTSNPNLYWYRQAAGRGLQLLFYSVGIGQISSEVPQNLSASRPQDRQFILSSKKLLLSDSGFYLCAWSPSLNQPQHFGDGTRLSIL.

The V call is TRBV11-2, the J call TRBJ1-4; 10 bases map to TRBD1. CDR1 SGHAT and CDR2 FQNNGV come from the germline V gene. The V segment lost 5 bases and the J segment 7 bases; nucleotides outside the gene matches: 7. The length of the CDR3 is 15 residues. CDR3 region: CASSTPGQGSEKLFF. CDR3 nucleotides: TGTGCCAGCAGCACACCGGGACAGGGGAGTGAAAAACTGTTTTTT.

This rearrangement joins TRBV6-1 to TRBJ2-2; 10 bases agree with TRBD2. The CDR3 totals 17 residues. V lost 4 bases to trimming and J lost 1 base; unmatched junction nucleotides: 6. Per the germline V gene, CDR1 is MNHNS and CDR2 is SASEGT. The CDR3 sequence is CASSGGLAELNTGELFF. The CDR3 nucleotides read TGTGCCAGCAGTGGCGGACTAGCGGAGTTGAACACCGGGGAGCTGTTTTTT.

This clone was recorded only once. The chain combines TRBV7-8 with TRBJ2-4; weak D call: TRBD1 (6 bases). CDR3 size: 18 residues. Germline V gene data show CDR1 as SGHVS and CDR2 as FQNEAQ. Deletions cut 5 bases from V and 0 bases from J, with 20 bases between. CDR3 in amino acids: CASSKPPRGGLAKNIQYF. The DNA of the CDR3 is TGTGCCAGCAGCAAACCGCCCCGAGGGGGATTAGCCAAAAACATTCAGTACTTC.

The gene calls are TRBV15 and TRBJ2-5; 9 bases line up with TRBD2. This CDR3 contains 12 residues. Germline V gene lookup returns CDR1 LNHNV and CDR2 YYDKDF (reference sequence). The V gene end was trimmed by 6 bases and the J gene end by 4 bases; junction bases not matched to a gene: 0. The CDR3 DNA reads TGTGCCACCAGGCGGGGGGGAGAGACCCAGTACTTC. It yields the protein CATRRGGETQYF. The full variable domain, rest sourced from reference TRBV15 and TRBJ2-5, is DAMVIQNPRYQVTQFGKPVTLSCSQTLNHNVMYWYQQKSSQAPKLLFHYYDKDFNNEADTPDNFQSRRPNTSFCFLDIRSPGLGDTAMYLCATRRGGETQYFGPGTRLLVL.

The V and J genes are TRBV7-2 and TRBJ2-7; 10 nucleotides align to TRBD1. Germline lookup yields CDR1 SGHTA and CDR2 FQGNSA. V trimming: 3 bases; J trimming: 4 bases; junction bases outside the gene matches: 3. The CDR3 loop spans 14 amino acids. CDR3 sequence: CASSFDRGLYEQYF. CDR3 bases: TGTGCCAGCAGCTTTGACAGGGGGCTATACGAGCAGTACTTC.

CDR3 region: CASSLASGSGDTQYF. The CDR3 bases are TGTGCCAGCAGCTTAGCGAGCGGGAGCGGCGATACGCAGTATTTT. The chain combines TRBV7-8 with TRBJ2-3; 8 bases agree with TRBD2. Germline V gives CDR1 SGHVS, CDR2 FQNEAQ. CDR3 size: 15 residues. The junction had 5 bases not matched to a gene; V was cut back by 0 bases and J by 6 bases. The variable domain in full, completed from reference TRBV7-8 and TRBJ2-3, reads GAGVSQSPRYKVAKRGQDVALRCDPISGHVSLFWYQQALGQGPEFLTYFQNEAQLDKSGLPSDRFFAERPEGSVSTLKIQRTQQEDSAVYLCASSLASGSGDTQYFGPGTRLTVL.

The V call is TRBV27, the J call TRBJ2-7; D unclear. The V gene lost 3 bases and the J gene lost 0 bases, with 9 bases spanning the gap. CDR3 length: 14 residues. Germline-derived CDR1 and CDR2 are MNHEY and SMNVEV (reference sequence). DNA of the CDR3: TGTGCCAGCAGTTTCTCCCCACTCTCCTACGAGCAGTACTTC. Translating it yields CASSFSPLSYEQYF.

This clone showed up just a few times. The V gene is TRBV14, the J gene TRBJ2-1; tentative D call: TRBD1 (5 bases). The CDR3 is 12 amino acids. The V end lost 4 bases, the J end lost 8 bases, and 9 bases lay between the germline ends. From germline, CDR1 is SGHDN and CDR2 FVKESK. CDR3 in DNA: TGTGCCAGCAGCCCAGGGTTCTATGAGCAGTTCTTC. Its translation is CASSPGFYEQFF. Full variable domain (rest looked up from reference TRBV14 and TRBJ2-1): EAGVTQFPSHSVIEKGQTVTLRCDPISGHDNLYWYRRVMGKEIKFLLHFVKESKQDESGMPNNRFLAERTGGTYSTLKVQPAELEDSGVYFCASSPGFYEQFFGPGTRLTVL.

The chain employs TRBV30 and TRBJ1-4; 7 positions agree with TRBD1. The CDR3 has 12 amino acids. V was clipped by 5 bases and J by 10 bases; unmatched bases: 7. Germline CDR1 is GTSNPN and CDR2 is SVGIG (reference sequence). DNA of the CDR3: TGTGCCTGGGGACAGGAGCGCGGAAAACTGTTTTTT. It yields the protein CAWGQERGKLFF.

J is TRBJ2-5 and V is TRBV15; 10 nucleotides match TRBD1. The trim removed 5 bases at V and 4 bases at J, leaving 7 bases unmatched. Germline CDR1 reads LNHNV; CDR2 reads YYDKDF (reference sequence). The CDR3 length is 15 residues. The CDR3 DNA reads TGTGCCACCAGCGCCCCCGGGACAGGGGTAGAGACCCAGTACTTC. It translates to CATSAPGTGVETQYF.